This entry concerns a single T cell receptor beta chain. Profiled with immunoSEQ multiplex PCR; TCRdb holds only in-frame clones, not every one. The sample lists about 150,000 clones; less than 90% were seen once. This CDR3 spans 15 amino acids. Germline V CDR1 and CDR2: SGHKS, YYEKEE (reference sequence). V lost 3 bases to trimming and J lost 3 bases, with 15 bases between them. These data belong to a study of blood T cell repertoires in COVID-19. The source is a woman between 50 and 59 years old who had been exposed to COVID-19. Sequencing was done on a sample of PBMCs or T cells enriched from blood (not recorded which). This chain uses TRBV5-5 with TRBJ1-1; D is perhaps TRBD1 (5 bases). The CDR3 sequence: CASSSQEGRYTEAFF. The CDR3 bases are TGTGCCAGCAGCTCCCAGGAGGGGAGGTACACTGAAGCTTTCTTT.